Listed below are T cell receptor beta chains from one sample, sequenced in a study of T cells in Graves' hyperthyroidism and ophthalmopathy. MiXCR, applied by TCRdb to the multiplex PCR reads, yields one record per CDR3 protein. The sample includes 340,000 or so distinct CDR3 sequences, 15% to 20% of them seen just once. The specimen sequenced was blood. The receptor source for this set is a woman between 45 and 65 years old with Graves' hyperthyroidism. CDR3s include the opening cysteine and the closing phenylalanine or tryptophan.

>TRBV30
CAWTGQGGETQYF
>TRBV20-1
CSARDRASSQETQYF
>TRBV28
CASSGRGGTGGFGKNIQYF
>TRBV28
CASSLLDLNYGYTF
>TRBV4-1
CASSQDPGAAKNIQYF
>TRBV6-1
CATGGDYEQYF
>TRBV5-5
CASSLGVGTEAFF
>TRBV2
CASRLAGELFF
>TRBV27
CASSSRGAESYEQYF
>TRBV12-3/TRBV12-4
CASSSQGPQHF
>TRBV6-1
CASIPLQGKQYNEQFF
>TRBV19
CASSPWRQDTQYF
>TRBV30
CAWSIGTGGETQYF
>TRBV12-3/TRBV12-4
CASSAGGPDYEQYF
>TRBV24-1
CATSSHEQYF
>TRBV11-2
CASSSDWTSGGETQYF
>TRBV27
CASSRLAGDNEQFF
>TRBV11-2
CASSLSGSAAEAFF
>TRBV7-2
CASSAGQGQGSGYGYTF
>TRBV28
CATRRRYERNQPQHF
>TRBV30
CAWSEGGTVNTEAFF
>TRBV6-1
CASSEYSTNEQFF
>TRBV28
CASSLSADTGELFF
>TRBV2
CASRDGQGAGNEQFF
>TRBV5-1
CASSYKGNTEAFF
>TRBV12-3/TRBV12-4
CASSSLGDTEAFF
>TRBV7-8
CASSASGPTQDTQYF
>TRBV13
CASSPGFARTDTQYF
>TRBV18
CASLLGRGKTEAFF
>TRBV30
CAWSAPLSLGIYTF
>TRBV20-1
CSAPRGGEQFF
>TRBV29-1
CSAPGGGQETQYF
>TRBV27
CASRTEFGRPQHF
>TRBV7-9
CASSLARDGSTDTQYF
>TRBV2
CASSGRQTSGRYEQYF
>TRBV14
CASSHRLAGLGFTGELFF
>TRBV7-2
CASSQKGSGGYGYTF
>TRBV20-1
CSARDWRGSDNEQFF
>TRBV6-1
CAATDRWRETQYF
>TRBV19
CASSGRTSGSPYNEQFF
>TRBV28
CASSFRVAGGPSSYEQYF
>TRBV4-1
CASSQGTGNLYNQPQHF
>TRBV2
CASSGEGAKTQYF
>TRBV5-1
CASSPPTSGTTYNEQFF
>TRBV28
CASSLSSQIYGYTF
>TRBV3-1
CASSPGLAGGRGTDTQYF